Below, 5 T cell receptor beta chains from the same sample are listed, as sequenced in a study of shared clonotypes between healthy human individuals. Clones were sequenced by immunoSEQ multiplex PCR, and TCRdb holds only the in-frame ones, with some missing. The sample consists of some 2.4 million clones, 93% of them appearing once. Sequenced input: naive CD4+ T cells from PBMCs. Indicated subset: CD45RA+ positively selected. Receptors were obtained from a man aged 18-30 years in good health. Some clones in this sample may be carry-over from other donors' samples.

This clone was recorded a few times. V usage is TRBV12-5 and J usage is TRBJ1-5; D unclear. Germline CDR1 and CDR2: LGHNT and FRNRAP. V was shortened by 2 bases and J by 5 bases, with 4 bases between the two germline ends. The CDR3 totals 12 residues. As DNA, the CDR3 is TGTGCTAGTGGTTTGCTACATCAGCCCCAGCATTTT. Amino acid sequence: CASGLLHQPQHF.

Only a few counts were recorded for this clone. The V call is TRBV7-2, the J call TRBJ2-7, with TRBD1 identical over 7 bases. CDR1 SGHTA and CDR2 FQGNSA come from the germline V gene. Trimming cost V 5 bases and J 1 base; bases outside gene matches: 2. This CDR3 is built from 13 residues. The CDR3 DNA follows: TGTGCCAGCAGCCGGGACAGATCCTACGAGCAGTACTTC. Amino acids: CASSRDRSYEQYF.

This sequence joins TRBV28 and TRBJ2-7; D ambiguous. V lost 2 bases, J lost 2 bases, and 7 bases lay in between. This CDR3 contains 13 residues. In germline, CDR1 is MDHEN, CDR2 SYDVKM. CDR3 loop: CASSLVTPYEQYF. CDR3 coding DNA: TGTGCCAGCAGTTTAGTGACCCCCTACGAGCAGTACTTC.

The rearrangement links TRBV7-3 to TRBJ2-5; D remains unclear. Germline V CDR1 and CDR2: SGHTA, FQGTGA. The CDR3 is 16 amino acids. The ends were cut back, 2 bases at V and 5 bases at J, with 18 bases in the middle. Written as DNA, the CDR3 is TGTGCCAGCAGCTTACAAACCGGGCCTGGGTGGGAGACCCAGTACTTC. It is translated as CASSLQTGPGWETQYF.

V is TRBV6-5 and J is TRBJ1-1; the match to TRBD1 covers 7 bases. The CDR3 is 15 residues long. V shed 5 bases and J 2 bases; nucleotides not matched to a gene: 8. Germline V gives CDR1 MNHEY, CDR2 SVGAGI. The CDR3 coding sequence is TGTGCCAGCAGTAAAATACGACAGGGTAACACTGAAGCTTTCTTT. It codes for CASSKIRQGNTEAFF.